This T cell receptor beta chain emerged from a study of molecular identifiers for immune sequencing clone quantification (dated by TCRdb to the late 2010s). Turning to the overall study: For a replicate experiment, the RNA from either about 20,000 or 100,000 naive CD8 T cells was divided into five aliquots, and four of those aliquots went on to sequencing. The study was a methods study using CD8 T cells to benchmark molecular-identifier clustering-based TCR repertoire sequencing (MIDCIRS) and TCR RNA copy counting. Results and caveats for the whole study, not just this receptor: The sizes of highly expanded clones could end up underestimated when identical TCR molecules share a barcode. When barcode sub-clustering was omitted, TCR diversity was inflated by chimeric consensus sequences, with chimeras reaching as high as 47%. Spiked-in Jurkat TCR RNA (10 copies' worth), which is not part of the donor repertoire, was contained in the naive libraries. Modeling gave roughly 2.9 recovered TCR RNA copies per cell versus approximately 10 by digital PCR, implying approximately 30% capture efficiency. In CMV-specific effector cells, clones with more than 20 RNA copies accounted for over 99% of molecules, whereas in naive cells such clones accounted for under 1%. A single cell's worth of spiked-in Jurkat TCR RNA was reported detectable even among some 920,000 naive CD8 T cells.

This clonotype was counted many times. The antigen it binds to is not known. Nothing much larger sits one base from this clone, and base qualities are not available. Libraries of naive CD8 T cells were built from anywhere between about 18,000 and 1,000,000 sorted cells, with 10%, 30% or 50% of the purified RNA used. Naive CD8 T cells, defined as CD8+CD4-CCR7+CD45RA+, were FACS-sorted into RLT Plus buffer on a BD FACSAria II. To test detection sensitivity, Jurkat RNA equal to ten TCR copies was added to samples of about 20,000-1,000,000 naive CD8 T cells. Enrichment of CD8 T cells was done with RosetteSep CD8+ T Cell Enrichment Cocktail plus Ficoll-Paque, and ACK red cell lysis came afterward. Spanning cysteine to phenylalanine, the CDR3 consists of 15 amino acids. Here the CDR3 DNA is all that survives: 45 bases in frame from base 1. After removal of 5 bases from V and 0 bases from J, the junction retains 6 bases not matched to a gene. The germline V gene provides CDR1 SGHVS and CDR2 FNYEAQ.

The library was prepared using PCR. Sequencing took place on an Illumina HiSeq 4000. Bulk TCR libraries were generated as previously described, with the TCR primers listed in Table S5 used. The Qiagen AllPrep DNA/RNA kit was used to purify total RNA. Reads from multiple sequencing runs of the same library were pooled before analysis. The authors' pipeline ran thus. Only reads with exact TCR constant sequence were kept, trimmed to 150 nt, and grouped by their 12-nt molecular barcodes. Within each barcode group, reads were sub-clustered at a 15% Levenshtein threshold, and quality-weighted consensus sequences were built per RNA molecule. Non-functional sequences were discarded, and so were lower-count sequences lying one edit away from another sequence. On the basis of fitting two negative binomial distributions, barcode sub-clusters with fewer than 20% of the maximum read count were discarded. The public sequencing data were trimmed at Q25 with fastp and processed into clonotypes with MiXCR by TCRdb, which kept only in-frame beta chains. Rows matching on CDR3 protein sequence are summarized as one entry with the most common DNA and genes. TCRdb, rather than the study authors, made the V and J calls. Counted in this sample were about 640,000 distinct CDR3 sequences; around 20% of them appeared once. 0.7% to 1% of the sample is held by the ten biggest clonotypes.

The sequenced sample consisted of naive CD8+ T cells from blood, with Jurkat cell RNA spiked in. What the cell subset or site label conveys for this sample: FACS-sorted CD8+CD4-CCR7+CD45RA+ naive T cells. The chain uses TRBV7-6 and TRBJ2-5, and 7 junction bases match TRBD1. This receptor was identified in a human donor in good health. Some libraries in this study had Jurkat cell RNA spiked in. The DNA sequence is TGTGCCAGCAGCCTGACAGGGTTTGACCAAGAGACCCAGTACTTC. Translated, it reads CASSLTGFDQETQYF. Beyond the CDR3, the reference TRBV7-6 and TRBJ2-5 genes provide the residues; the full variable domain reads: GAGVSQSPRYKVTKRGQDVALRCDPISGHVSLYWYRQALGQGPEFLTYFNYEAQQDKSGLPNDRFSAERPEGSISTLTIQRTEQRDSAMYRCASSLTGFDQETQYFGPGTRLLVL.